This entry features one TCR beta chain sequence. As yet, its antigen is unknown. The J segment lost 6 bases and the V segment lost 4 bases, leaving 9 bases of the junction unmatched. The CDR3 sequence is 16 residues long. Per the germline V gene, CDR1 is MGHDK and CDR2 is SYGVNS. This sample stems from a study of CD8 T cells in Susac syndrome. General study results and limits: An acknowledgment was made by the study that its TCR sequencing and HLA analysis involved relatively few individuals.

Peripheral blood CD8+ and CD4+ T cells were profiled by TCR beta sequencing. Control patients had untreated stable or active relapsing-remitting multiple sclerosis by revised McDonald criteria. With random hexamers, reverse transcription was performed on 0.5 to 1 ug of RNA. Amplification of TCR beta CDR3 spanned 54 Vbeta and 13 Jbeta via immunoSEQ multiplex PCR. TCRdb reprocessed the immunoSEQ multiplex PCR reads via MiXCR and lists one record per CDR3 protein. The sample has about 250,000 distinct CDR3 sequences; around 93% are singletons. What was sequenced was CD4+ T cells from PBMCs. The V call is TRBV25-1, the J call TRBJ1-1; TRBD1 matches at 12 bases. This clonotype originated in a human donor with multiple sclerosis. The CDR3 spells CASSAPWGQGASEAFF. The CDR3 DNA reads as TGTGCCAGCAGTGCCCCGTGGGGACAGGGGGCCTCTGAAGCTTTCTTT.